The 8 T cell receptor beta chains below come from one sample, sequenced in a study of graft-versus-host responses after intestinal transplantation. For these receptors, no antigen is known. Assay used: immunoSEQ multiplex PCR; TCRdb lists only in-frame clones, some missing. Among 80,000 to 100,000 clones listed, roughly nine tenths were seen once. The sample was unstimulated CD4+ T cells sorted from spleen or lymph node cells, taken before intestinal transplant. The receptors were gathered from a human donor who received an intestinal transplant.

The chain joins TRBV4-1 to TRBJ2-3; D perhaps matches TRBD2 (5 bases). Germline assignment: CDR1 MGHRA and CDR2 YSYEKL. This CDR3 spans 15 amino acids. Trimming removed 4 bases from V and 0 bases from J, with 11 bases in between. The CDR3 protein is CASSLPGTSTDTQYF. The CDR3, as DNA: TGCGCCAGCAGCCTACCGGGAACTAGCACAGATACGCAGTATTTT.

The rearrangement joins TRBV9 to TRBJ2-1; 14 bases line up with TRBD2. Germline CDR1 is SGDLS and CDR2 is YYNGEE. V shed 4 bases, J shed 6 bases, and the junction held 9 bases outside the gene matches. This CDR3 is 17 amino acids long. The CDR3: CASSPRLAGGPRNEQFF. Here the CDR3 DNA reads TGTGCCAGCAGCCCCCGACTAGCGGGGGGGCCTCGCAATGAGCAGTTCTTC.

The V gene is TRBV6-4, the J gene TRBJ1-5; a possible D gene is TRBD1 (5 bases). Germline V gene sequence: CDR1 MRHNA, CDR2 SNTAGT. V lost 6 bases to trimming and J lost 0 bases, with 6 bases between them. This CDR3 has 13 residues. CDR3 sequence reads: CASSTGSNQPQHF. Here the CDR3 DNA reads TGTGCCAGCAGCACAGGTAGCAATCAGCCCCAGCATTTT.

This chain connects TRBV6-5 to TRBJ2-1; perhaps TRBD2 as D (6 bases). CDR1 is MNHEY, CDR2 SVGAGI, per germline. CDR3 length equals 14 residues. The ends were cut back, 10 bases at V and 0 bases at J, with 13 bases in the middle. The CDR3 is CATGGPLSYNEQFF. The CDR3 nucleotides read TGTGCCACCGGGGGTCCCCTCTCCTACAATGAGCAGTTCTTC.

J is TRBJ1-2 and V is TRBV2; a possible D gene is TRBD1 (6 bases). Germline loops: CDR1 SNHLY, CDR2 FYNNEI. The V gene lost 7 bases and the J gene lost 8 bases, with 14 bases spanning the gap. This CDR3 has 12 residues. The CDR3 protein is CASNNPTGGYTF. The CDR3 DNA reads TGTGCCAGCAATAACCCGACAGGCGGCTACACCTTC.

V usage is TRBV6-5 and J usage is TRBJ1-5; 7 positions match TRBD1. Trimming took 4 bases from V and 1 from J; bases not matched to a gene: 7. CDR1 and CDR2 from the germline V gene are MNHEY and SVGAGI. The CDR3 runs 16 residues. CDR3: CASSSRPTGSNQPQHF. DNA for the CDR3: TGTGCCAGCAGTTCCCGACCGACAGGGAGCAATCAGCCCCAGCATTTT.

The chain carries TRBV7-3 and TRBJ1-2; D is possibly TRBD1 (5 bases). There are 13 residues in the CDR3. Germline loops: CDR1 SGHTA, CDR2 FQGTGA. V gave up 2 bases and J gave up 8 bases, with 12 bases separating them. The CDR3 protein is CASSLQGLRGYTF. For the CDR3, the DNA is TGTGCCAGCAGCTTACAGGGCCTCAGGGGCTACACCTTC.

The chain couples TRBV4-1 to TRBJ2-3, with 10 bases identical to TRBD2. The germline gives CDR1 MGHRA, CDR2 YSYEKL. The CDR3 is 17 amino acids. V shed 3 bases and J 4 bases; nucleotides not matched to a gene: 10. The CDR3 here is CASSQARGSGGADTQYF. The CDR3 DNA reads as TGCGCCAGCAGCCAGGCCCGGGGGAGCGGGGGGGCAGATACGCAGTATTTT.